The subject of this entry is one T cell receptor (beta chain). What it recognizes is unknown. The donors were in the roughly 130-subject validation cohort, distinct from the approximately 670-subject first cohort. This sample was taken from a study of cytomegalovirus exposure and HLA in healthy donors. Whole-study results and caveats: Specificity of three CMV-associated chains for CMV antigens was verified in vitro. The study listed under 200 cytomegalovirus-associated TCR beta chains.

Trimming took 0 bases from V and 2 from J; bases not matched to a gene: 9. Germline-derived CDR1 and CDR2 are SGHRS and YFSETQ. The CDR3 is 18 amino acids. Method: immunoSEQ multiplex PCR; TCRdb's copy keeps in-frame clones and lacks some. The data hold 70,000 to 80,000 clones, with about 93% observed a single time. The chain has TRBV5-1 and TRBJ2-7, with 12 bases identical to TRBD1. The sequence was collected from a woman aged 18-29 years in good health and CMV-seropositive. Sequencing was done on a sample of PBMCs. Here the CDR3 DNA reads TGCGCCAGCAGCTTGGGGGGACAGGGGGCGAGATATACCTACGAGCAGTACTTC. Translation: CASSLGGQGARYTYEQYF.